This TCR beta chain was recorded in a study of beta chain features in type 1 diabetes. General study results and limits: All four CD4+ subsets from Type 1 diabetes patients carried moderately but significantly shorter TCRB CDR3s.

With regard to this clone: Its cognate antigen is unknown.

Every bit of the isolated RNA underwent reverse transcription, so sequencing read expressed TCRB transcripts. Assay: immunoSEQ multiplex PCR; the TCRdb copy retains only in-frame clones and omits some. Among 150,000 to 170,000 clones listed, about a tenth were seen once. Trimming pared 7 bases from V and 2 bases from J, leaving 14 bases between. The germline CDR1 and CDR2 sequences are SNHLY and FYNNEI. This CDR3 contains 14 residues. Averaging about 120 mL, one heparinised blood draw was given by each donor. The chain links TRBV2 to TRBJ2-5; the D gene is possibly TRBD2 (5 bases). The sample comprised central memory CD4+ T cells from blood. The TCR originated in a man younger than 40 with type 1 diabetes. DNA for the CDR3: TGTGCCAGCAACTCCGGACTGTTACAAGAGACCCAGTACTTC. Translated: CASNSGLLQETQYF.